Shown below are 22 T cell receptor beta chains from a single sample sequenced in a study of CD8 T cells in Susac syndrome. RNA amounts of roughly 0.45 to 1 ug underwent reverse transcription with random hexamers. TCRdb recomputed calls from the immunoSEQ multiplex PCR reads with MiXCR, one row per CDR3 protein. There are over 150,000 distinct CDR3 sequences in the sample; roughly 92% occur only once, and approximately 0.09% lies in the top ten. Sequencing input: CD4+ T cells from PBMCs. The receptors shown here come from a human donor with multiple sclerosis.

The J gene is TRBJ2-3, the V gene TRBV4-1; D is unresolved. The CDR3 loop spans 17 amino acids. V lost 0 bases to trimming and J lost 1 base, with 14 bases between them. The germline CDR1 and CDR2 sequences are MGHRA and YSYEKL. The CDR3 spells CASSQDVGRIGTDTQYF. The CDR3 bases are TGCGCCAGCAGCCAAGATGTCGGACGGATCGGCACAGATACGCAGTATTTT.

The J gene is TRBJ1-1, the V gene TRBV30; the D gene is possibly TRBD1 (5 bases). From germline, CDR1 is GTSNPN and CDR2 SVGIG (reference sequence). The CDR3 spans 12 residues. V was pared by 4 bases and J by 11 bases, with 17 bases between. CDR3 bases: TGTGCCTGGATACGGGACTCTTTCCTTGCTTTCTTT. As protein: CAWIRDSFLAFF.

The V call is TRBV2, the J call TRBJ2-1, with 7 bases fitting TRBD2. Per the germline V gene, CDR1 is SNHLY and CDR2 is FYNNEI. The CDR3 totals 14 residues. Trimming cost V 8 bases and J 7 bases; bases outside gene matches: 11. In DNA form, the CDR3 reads TGTGCCAGCGGGGGGAGGACTAGAACTAATGAGCAGTTCTTC. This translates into CASGGRTRTNEQFF.

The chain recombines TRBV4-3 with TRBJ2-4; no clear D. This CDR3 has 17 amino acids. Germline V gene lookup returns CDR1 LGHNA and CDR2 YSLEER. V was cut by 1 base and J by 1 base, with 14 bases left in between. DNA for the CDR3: TGCGCCAGCAGCCAAGGGGAAGGGATGTCGGCCAAAAACATTCAGTACTTC. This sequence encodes CASSQGEGMSAKNIQYF.

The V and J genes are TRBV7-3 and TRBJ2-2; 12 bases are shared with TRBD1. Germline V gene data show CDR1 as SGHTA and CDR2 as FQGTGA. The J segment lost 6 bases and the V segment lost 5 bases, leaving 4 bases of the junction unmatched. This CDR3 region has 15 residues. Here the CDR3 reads CASSEGQGAAGELFF. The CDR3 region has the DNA TGTGCCAGCAGCGAGGGACAGGGGGCGGCCGGGGAGCTGTTTTTT.

The DNA of the CDR3 is TGCGCCAGCAGCCAAGCGTCTAGCGGGACCAATGAGCAGTTCTTC. This encodes CASSQASSGTNEQFF. The J gene is TRBJ2-1, the V gene TRBV4-3; 9 positions match TRBD2. The CDR3 is made up of 15 amino acids. Germline V gene lookup returns CDR1 LGHNA and CDR2 YSLEER. V was clipped by 1 base and J by 6 bases; unmatched bases: 4.

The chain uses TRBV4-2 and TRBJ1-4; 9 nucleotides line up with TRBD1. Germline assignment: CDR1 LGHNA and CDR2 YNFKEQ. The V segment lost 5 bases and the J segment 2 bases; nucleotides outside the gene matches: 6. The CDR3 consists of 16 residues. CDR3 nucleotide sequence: TGTGCCAGCAGCAAGGGACAGGGCTCCACTAATGAAAAACTGTTTTTT. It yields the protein CASSKGQGSTNEKLFF.

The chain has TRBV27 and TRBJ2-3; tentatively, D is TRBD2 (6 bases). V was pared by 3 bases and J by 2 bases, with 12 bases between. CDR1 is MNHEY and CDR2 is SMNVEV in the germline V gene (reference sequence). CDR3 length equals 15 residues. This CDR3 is CASSFGRGPTDTQYF. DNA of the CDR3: TGTGCCAGCAGTTTTGGGCGGGGCCCCACAGATACGCAGTATTTT.

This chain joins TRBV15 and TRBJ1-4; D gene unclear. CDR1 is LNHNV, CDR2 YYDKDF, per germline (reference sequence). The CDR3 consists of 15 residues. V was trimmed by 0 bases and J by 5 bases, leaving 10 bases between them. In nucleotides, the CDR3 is TGTGCCACCAGCAGAGATCGGATGCCGAATGAAAAACTGTTTTTT. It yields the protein CATSRDRMPNEKLFF.

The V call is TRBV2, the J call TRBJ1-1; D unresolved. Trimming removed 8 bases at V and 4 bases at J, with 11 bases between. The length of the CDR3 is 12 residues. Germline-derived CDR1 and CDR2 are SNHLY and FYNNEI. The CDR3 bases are TGTGCCAGCCTTAAGAGAGCCACTGAAGCTTTCTTT. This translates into CASLKRATEAFF.

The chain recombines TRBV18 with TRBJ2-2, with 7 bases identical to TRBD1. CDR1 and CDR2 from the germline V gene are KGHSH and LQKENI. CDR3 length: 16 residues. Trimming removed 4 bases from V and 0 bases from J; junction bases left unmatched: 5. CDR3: CASSQPGQTNTGELFF. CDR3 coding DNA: TGTGCCAGCTCACAACCGGGACAGACGAACACCGGGGAGCTGTTTTTT.

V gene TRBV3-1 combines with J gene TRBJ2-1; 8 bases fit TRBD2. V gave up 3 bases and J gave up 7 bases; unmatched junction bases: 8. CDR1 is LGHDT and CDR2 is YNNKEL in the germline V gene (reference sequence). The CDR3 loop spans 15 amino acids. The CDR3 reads CASSQFGRAGNEQFF. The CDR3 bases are TGTGCCAGCAGCCAGTTCGGGAGGGCCGGTAATGAGCAGTTCTTC.

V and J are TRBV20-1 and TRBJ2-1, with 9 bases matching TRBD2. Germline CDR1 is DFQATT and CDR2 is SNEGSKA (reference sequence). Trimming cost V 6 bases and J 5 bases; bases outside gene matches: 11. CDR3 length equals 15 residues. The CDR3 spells CSALPLAGDHNEQFF. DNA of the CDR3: TGCAGTGCCTTGCCCTTAGCGGGAGACCACAATGAGCAGTTCTTC.

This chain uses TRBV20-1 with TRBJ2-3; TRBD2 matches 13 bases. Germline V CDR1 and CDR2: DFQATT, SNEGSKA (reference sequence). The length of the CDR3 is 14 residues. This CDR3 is CSATSGGAGDTQYF. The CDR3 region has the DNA TGCAGCGCCACTAGCGGGGGGGCTGGGGATACGCAGTATTTT.

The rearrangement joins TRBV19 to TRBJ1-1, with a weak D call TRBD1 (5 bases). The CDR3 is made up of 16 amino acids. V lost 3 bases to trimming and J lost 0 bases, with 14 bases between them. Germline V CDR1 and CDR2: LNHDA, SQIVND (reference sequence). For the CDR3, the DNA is TGTGCCAGTAGTATCGGACAAATCGGGGTGAACACTGAAGCTTTCTTT. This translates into CASSIGQIGVNTEAFF.

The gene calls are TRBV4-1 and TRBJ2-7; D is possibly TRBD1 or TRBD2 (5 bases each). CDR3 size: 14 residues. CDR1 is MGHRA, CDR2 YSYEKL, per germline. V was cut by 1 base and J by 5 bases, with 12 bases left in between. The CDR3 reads CASSQGLRGDEQYF. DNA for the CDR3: TGCGCCAGCAGCCAAGGGTTACGGGGCGACGAGCAGTACTTC.

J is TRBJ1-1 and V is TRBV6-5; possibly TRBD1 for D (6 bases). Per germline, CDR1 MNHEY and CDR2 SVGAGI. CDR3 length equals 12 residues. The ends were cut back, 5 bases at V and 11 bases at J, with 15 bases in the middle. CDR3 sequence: CASSGTGIGAFF. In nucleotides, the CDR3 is TGTGCCAGCAGTGGAACAGGGATAGGCGCTTTCTTT.

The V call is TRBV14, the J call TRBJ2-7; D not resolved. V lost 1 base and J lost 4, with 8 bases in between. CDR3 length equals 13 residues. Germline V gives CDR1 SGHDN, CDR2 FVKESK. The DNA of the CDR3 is TGTGCCAGCAGCCAAGGGGGTCCATACGAGCAGTACTTC. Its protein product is CASSQGGPYEQYF.

CDR3 nucleotides: TGCGCCAGCAGCTTGGGGGCAGGCCAAGCTAACTATGGCTACACCTTC. It is translated as CASSLGAGQANYGYTF. V gene TRBV5-1 combines with J gene TRBJ1-2; the D is unclear. Germline V gives CDR1 SGHRS, CDR2 YFSETQ. V dropped 0 bases and J dropped 0 bases, with 12 bases sitting between them. CDR3 length equals 16 residues.

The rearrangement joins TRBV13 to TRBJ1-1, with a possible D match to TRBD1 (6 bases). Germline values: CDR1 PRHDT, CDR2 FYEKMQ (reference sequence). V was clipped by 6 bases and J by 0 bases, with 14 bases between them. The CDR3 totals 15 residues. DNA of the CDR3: TGTGCCAGCAGGGAGACAGGCCTTATGAACACTGAAGCTTTCTTT. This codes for CASRETGLMNTEAFF.

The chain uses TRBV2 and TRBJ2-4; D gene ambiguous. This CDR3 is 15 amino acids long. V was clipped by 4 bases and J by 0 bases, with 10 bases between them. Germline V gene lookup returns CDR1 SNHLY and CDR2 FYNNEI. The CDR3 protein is CASSVRNQAKNIQYF. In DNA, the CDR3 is TGTGCCAGCAGTGTTCGAAACCAAGCCAAAAACATTCAGTACTTC.

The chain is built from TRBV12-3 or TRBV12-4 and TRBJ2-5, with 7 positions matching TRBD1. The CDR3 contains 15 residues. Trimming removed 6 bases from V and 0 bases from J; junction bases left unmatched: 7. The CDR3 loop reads CASRRGTAYQETQYF. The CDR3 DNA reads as TGTGCCAGCAGACGAGGGACAGCCTACCAAGAGACCCAGTACTTC.